The subject of this entry is one TCR beta chain. The antigen is not known. The sample originates from a study of OX40 agonist ivuxolimab in advanced cancers. Background on the study: Age averaged around 60 years (range about 23 to 80), and just over 80% were male.

Libraries were prepared by immunoSEQ multiplex PCR; TCRdb keeps only in-frame clonotypes and omits some of them. The table includes roughly 140,000 clones, roughly 94% detected once. The CDR3 is made up of 14 amino acids. Germline V gene sequence: CDR1 MNHEY, CDR2 SMNVEV (reference sequence). Trimming pared 7 bases from V and 8 bases from J, leaving 19 bases between. Study observations and caveats: Antigens targeted by the expanded peripheral T cells were not determined.

The sample consisted of CD4+ or CD8+ T cells sorted from blood, taken in a trial of the OX40 agonist ivuxolimab. The V gene is TRBV27, the J gene TRBJ2-3; D gene unclear. The receptor comes from an adult with an advanced solid tumor such as melanoma, head and neck, liver or kidney cancer. The DNA for the CDR3 is TGTGCCAGCATGAGGCCCGCCAACCCACGTACGCAGTATTTT. This encodes CASMRPANPRTQYF.